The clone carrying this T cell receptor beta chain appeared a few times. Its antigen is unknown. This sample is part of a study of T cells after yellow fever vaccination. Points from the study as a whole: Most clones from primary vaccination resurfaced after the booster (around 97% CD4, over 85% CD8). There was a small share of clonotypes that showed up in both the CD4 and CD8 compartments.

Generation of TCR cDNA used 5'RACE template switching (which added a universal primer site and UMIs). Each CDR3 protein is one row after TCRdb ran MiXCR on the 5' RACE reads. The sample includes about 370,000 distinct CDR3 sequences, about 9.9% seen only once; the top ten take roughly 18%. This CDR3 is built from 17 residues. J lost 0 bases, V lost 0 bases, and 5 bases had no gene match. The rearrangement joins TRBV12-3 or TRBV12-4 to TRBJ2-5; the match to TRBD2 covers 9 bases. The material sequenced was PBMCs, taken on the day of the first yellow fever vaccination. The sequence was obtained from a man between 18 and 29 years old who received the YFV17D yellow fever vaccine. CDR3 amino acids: CASSLAGGGGDQETQYF. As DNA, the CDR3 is TGTGCCAGCAGTTTAGCAGGCGGCGGGGGGGACCAAGAGACCCAGTACTTC.